Sequencing of this TCR beta chain was carried out in a study of cytomegalovirus exposure and HLA in healthy donors. PCR primers comprised 60 Vbeta and 13 Jbeta primers. Using immunoSEQ multiplex PCR, the repertoire was profiled, and TCRdb retains in-frame clones only, with some absent. The data hold some 110,000 clones, with around 77% observed a single time. V gave up 7 bases and J gave up 1 base, with 17 bases separating them. Germline V CDR1 and CDR2: SNHLY, FYNNEI. The CDR3 spans 15 residues. The chain uses TRBV2 and TRBJ2-7; D is perhaps TRBD1 (6 bases). Sequencing was performed on PBMCs. The sequence came from a man aged 50 to 60 in good health and CMV-seropositive. CDR3 in amino acids: CASTTRRTASYEQYF. The CDR3 DNA sequence: TGTGCCAGCACCACTAGGCGGACAGCGTCCTACGAGCAGTACTTC.